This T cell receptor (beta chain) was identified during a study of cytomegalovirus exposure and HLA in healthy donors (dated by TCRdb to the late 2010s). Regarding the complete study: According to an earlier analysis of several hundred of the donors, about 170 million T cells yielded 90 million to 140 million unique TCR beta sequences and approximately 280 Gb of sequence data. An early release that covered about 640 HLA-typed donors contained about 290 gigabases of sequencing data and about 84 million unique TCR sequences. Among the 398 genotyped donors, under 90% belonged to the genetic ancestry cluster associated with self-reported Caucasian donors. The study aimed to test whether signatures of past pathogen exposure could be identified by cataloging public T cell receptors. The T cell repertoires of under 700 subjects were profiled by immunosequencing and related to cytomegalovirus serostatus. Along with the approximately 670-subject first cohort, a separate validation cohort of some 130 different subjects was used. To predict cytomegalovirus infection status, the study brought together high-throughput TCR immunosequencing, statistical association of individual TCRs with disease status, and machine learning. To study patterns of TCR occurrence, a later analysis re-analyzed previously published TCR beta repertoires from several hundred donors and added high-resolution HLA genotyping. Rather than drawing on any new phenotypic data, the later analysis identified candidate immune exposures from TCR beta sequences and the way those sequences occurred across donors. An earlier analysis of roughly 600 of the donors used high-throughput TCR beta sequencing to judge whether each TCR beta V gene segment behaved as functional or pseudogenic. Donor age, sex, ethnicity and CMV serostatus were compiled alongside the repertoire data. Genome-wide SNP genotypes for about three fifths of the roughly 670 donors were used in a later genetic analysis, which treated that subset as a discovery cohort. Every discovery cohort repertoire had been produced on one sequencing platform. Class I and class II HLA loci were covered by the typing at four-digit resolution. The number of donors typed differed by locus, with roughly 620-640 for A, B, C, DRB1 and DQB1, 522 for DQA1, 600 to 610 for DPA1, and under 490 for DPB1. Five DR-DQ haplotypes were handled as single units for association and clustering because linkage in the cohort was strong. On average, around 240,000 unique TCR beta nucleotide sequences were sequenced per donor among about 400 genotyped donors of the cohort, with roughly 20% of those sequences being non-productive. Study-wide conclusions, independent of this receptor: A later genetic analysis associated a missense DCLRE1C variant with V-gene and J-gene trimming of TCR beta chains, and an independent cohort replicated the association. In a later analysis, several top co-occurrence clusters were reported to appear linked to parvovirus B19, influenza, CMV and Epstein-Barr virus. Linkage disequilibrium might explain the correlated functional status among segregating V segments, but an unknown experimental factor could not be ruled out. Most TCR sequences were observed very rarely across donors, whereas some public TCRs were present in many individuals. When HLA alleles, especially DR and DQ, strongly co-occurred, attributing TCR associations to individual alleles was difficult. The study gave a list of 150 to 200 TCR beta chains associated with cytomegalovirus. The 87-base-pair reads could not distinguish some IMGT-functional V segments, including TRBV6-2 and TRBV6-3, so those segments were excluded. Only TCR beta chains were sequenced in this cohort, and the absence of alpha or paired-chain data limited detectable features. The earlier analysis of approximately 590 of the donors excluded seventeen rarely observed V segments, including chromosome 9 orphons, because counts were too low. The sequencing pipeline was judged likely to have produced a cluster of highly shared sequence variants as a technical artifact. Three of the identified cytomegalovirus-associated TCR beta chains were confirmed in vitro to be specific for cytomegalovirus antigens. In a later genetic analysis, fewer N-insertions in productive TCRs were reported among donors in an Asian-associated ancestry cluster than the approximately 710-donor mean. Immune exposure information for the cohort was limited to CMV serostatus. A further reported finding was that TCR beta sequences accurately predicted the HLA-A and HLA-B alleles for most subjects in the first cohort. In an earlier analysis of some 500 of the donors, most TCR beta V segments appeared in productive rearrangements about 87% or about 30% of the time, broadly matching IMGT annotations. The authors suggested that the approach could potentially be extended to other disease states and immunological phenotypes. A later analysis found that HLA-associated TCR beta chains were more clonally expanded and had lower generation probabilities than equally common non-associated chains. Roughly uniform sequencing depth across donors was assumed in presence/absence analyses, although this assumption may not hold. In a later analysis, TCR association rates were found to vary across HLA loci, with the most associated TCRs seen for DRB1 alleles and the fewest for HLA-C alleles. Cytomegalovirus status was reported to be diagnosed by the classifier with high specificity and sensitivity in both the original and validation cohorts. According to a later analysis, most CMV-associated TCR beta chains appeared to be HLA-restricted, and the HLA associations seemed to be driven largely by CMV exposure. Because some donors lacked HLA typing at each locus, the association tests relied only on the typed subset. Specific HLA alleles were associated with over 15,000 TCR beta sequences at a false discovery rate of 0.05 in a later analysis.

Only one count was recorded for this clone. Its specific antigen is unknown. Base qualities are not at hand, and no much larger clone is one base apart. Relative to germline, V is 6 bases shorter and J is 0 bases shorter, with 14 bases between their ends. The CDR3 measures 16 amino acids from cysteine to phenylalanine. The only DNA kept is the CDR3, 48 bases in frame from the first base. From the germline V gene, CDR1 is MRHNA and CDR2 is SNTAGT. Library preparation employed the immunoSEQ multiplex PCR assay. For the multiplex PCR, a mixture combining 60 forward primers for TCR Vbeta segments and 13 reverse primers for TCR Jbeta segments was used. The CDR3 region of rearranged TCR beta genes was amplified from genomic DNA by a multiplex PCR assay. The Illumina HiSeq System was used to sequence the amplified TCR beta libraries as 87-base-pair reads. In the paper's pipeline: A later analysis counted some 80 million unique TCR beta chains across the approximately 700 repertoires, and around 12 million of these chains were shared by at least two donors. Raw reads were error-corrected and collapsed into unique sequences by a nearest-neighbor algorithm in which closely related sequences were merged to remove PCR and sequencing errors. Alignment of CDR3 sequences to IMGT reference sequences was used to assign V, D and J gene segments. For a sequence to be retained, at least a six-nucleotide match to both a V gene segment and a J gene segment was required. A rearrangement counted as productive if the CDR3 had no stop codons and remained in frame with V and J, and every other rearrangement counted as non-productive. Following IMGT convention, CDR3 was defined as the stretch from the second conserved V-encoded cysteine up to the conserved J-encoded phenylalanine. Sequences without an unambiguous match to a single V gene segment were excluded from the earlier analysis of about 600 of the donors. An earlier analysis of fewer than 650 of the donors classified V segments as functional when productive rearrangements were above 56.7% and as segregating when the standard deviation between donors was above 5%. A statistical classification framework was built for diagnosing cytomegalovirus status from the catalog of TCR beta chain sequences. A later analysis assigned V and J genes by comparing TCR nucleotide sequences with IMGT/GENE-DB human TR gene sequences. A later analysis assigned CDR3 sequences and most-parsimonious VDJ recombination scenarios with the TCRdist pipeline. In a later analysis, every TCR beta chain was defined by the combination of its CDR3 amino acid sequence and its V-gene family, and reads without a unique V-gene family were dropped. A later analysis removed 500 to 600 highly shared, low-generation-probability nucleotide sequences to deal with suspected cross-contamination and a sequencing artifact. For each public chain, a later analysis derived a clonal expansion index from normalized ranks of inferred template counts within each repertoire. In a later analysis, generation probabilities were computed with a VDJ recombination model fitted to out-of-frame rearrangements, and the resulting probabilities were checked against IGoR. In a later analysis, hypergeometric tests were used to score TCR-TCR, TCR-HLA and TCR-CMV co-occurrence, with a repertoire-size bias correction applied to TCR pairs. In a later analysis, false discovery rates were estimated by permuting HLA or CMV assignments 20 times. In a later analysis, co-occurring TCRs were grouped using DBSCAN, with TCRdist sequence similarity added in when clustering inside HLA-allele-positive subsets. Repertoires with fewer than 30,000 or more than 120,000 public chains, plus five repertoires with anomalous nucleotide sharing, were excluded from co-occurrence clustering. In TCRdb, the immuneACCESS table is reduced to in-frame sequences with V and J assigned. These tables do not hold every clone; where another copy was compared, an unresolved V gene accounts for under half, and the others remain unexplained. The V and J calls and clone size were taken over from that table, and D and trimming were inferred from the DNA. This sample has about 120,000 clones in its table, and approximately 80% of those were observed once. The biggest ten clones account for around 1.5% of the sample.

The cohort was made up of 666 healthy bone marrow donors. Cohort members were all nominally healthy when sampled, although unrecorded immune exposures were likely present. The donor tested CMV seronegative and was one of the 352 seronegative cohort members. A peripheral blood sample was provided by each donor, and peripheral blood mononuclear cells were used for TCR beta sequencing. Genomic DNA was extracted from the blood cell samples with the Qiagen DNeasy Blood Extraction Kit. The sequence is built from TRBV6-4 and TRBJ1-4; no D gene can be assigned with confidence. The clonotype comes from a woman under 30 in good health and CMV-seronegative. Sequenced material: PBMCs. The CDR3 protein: CASSPRQGATNEKLFF. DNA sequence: TGTGCCAGCAGCCCCCGTCAAGGAGCAACTAATGAAAAACTGTTTTTT.